This TCR beta chain was sequenced in a study of Ad26.COV2.S vaccination and SARS-CoV-2 variants. From germline, CDR1 is MNHEY and CDR2 SVGAGI. Trimming took 5 bases from V and 6 from J, leaving 13 bases between them. The CDR3 covers 13 residues. The treatment denotes: some 20 received Ad26.COV2.S at low or high dose, single or two shots; about 5 received placebo; per-sample allocation not given. Sampling occurred on day 63 after the first vaccine or placebo injection. Assay used: immunoSEQ multiplex PCR; TCRdb lists only in-frame clones, some missing. This table has some 420,000 clones, roughly 90% appearing once. This clone was observed a few times.

The source is a person between 18 and 60 years old who received the Ad26.COV2.S COVID-19 vaccine or a placebo. The J gene is TRBJ1-2, the V gene TRBV6-5, with TRBD1 as a possible D gene (6 bases). Sample: peripheral blood, taken in a trial of Ad26.COV2.S vaccine versus placebo. CDR3 DNA: TGTGCCAGCAGTCTCGGGACACGCGATGGCTACACCTTC. It codes for CASSLGTRDGYTF.